One and the same sample provided the 24 T cell receptor beta chains below, sequenced in a study of blood T cell repertoires in COVID-19. Using immunoSEQ multiplex PCR, the repertoire was profiled, and TCRdb retains in-frame clones only, with some absent. Counted here are tens of thousands of clones, approximately 88% occurring once; the ten biggest clones make up nearly 45%. Sequences were obtained from peripheral blood. These receptor sequences come from a human donor in a cohort sampled during active COVID-19.

This clone was seen a single time. The gene calls are TRBV7-7 and TRBJ2-5, with 8 bases aligning to TRBD1. In germline, CDR1 is SSHAT, CDR2 FNYEAQ (reference sequence). This CDR3 spans 11 amino acids. As DNA, the CDR3 is TGTGCTATCACAGGGGGAGAGACCCAGTACTTC. It specifies CAITGGETQYF.

The chain uses TRBV30 and TRBJ1-4; possible D gene TRBD1, 6 bases. V lost 4 bases and J lost 3, with 18 bases in between. This CDR3 has 16 amino acids. CDR1 and CDR2 from the germline V gene are GTSNPN and SVGIG (reference sequence). The CDR3 loop is CAWKGAGATSNEKLFF. DNA of the CDR3: TGTGCCTGGAAGGGAGCAGGGGCCACCTCTAATGAAAAACTGTTTTTT.

CDR3 in amino acids: CASLLPGRGEQYF. CDR3 in DNA: TGTGCCAGCCTCCTCCCGGGAAGAGGGGAGCAGTACTTC. This chain links TRBV28 with TRBJ2-7; D perhaps matches TRBD2 (5 bases). Trimming pared 8 bases from V and 7 bases from J, leaving 18 bases between. CDR1 and CDR2 (germline): MDHEN, SYDVKM. This CDR3 spans 13 amino acids.

J is TRBJ1-6 and V is TRBV2; D not resolved. Germline CDR1 SNHLY, CDR2 FYNNEI. V was cut by 6 bases and J by 0 bases, with 9 bases left in between. The CDR3 is 15 amino acids. For the CDR3, the DNA is TGTGCCAGCAGGATAGATAGCTCCTATAATTCACCCCTCCACTTT. This translates into CASRIDSSYNSPLHF.

This clone came up a few times. The chain joins TRBV10-3 to TRBJ1-5, with TRBD1 matching over 8 bases. With V trimmed by 6 bases and J by 4 bases, 5 bases remained unmatched. CDR3 length: 14 amino acids. Germline V lookup: CDR1 ENHRY, CDR2 SYGVKD. As DNA, the CDR3 is TGTGCCATCAGGTCGGACAGGGAGAATCAGCCCCAGCATTTT. Protein sequence: CAIRSDRENQPQHF.

The rearrangement links TRBV7-3 to TRBJ2-5; 7 nucleotides match TRBD1. The V gene's germline CDR1 is SGHTA and CDR2 FQGTGA. This CDR3 has 13 amino acids. The V segment lost 4 bases and the J segment 2 bases; nucleotides outside the gene matches: 1. CDR3 DNA sequence: TGTGCCAGCAGCTCAGGGGGTCAAGAGACCCAGTACTTC. Translating gives CASSSGGQETQYF.

This clone was recorded a few times. This chain uses TRBV25-1 with TRBJ2-1; 8 bases are a match to TRBD1. Germline CDR1 MGHDK, CDR2 SYGVNS. The CDR3 length is 17 residues. The V gene end was trimmed by 3 bases and the J gene end by 0 bases; junction bases not matched to a gene: 7. In DNA, the CDR3 is TGTGCCAGCAGTGATACGACAGGGGAGAGCTCCTACAATGAGCAGTTCTTC. Protein: CASSDTTGESSYNEQFF.

This clone was counted at least ten times. The chain uses TRBV7-3 and TRBJ2-1; 7 bases match TRBD1. Germline assignment: CDR1 SGHTA and CDR2 FQGTGA. CDR3 size: 17 residues. Unmatched junction bases numbered 12, after V lost 5 bases and J lost 2 bases. CDR3 loop: CASSQGQGEFPYNEQFF. CDR3 sequence (DNA): TGTGCCAGCAGCCAAGGGCAGGGGGAGTTCCCCTACAATGAGCAGTTCTTC.

This chain joins TRBV9 and TRBJ2-2; TRBD2 matches at 11 bases. This CDR3 has 15 amino acids. Germline V CDR1 and CDR2: SGDLS, YYNGEE. J was trimmed by 6 bases and V by 3 bases; bases with no gene match: 4. CDR3 region: CASSATSGSAGELFF. CDR3 nucleotides: TGTGCCAGCAGCGCTACTAGCGGGAGTGCCGGGGAGCTGTTTTTT.

This chain joins TRBV28 and TRBJ1-2; D gene unclear. The CDR3 spans 14 residues. The germline V and J ends were trimmed by 2 bases and 3 bases, with 10 bases remaining between them. CDR1 and CDR2 (germline): MDHEN, SYDVKM. CDR3 sequence reads: CASSLVAYHYGYTF. The CDR3 DNA sequence: TGTGCCAGCAGTTTAGTAGCTTACCACTATGGCTACACCTTC.

This clone was counted once. V and J are TRBV7-2 and TRBJ1-3, with D possibly matching TRBD1 (6 bases). This CDR3 region has 17 residues. The V gene's germline CDR1 is SGHTA and CDR2 FQGNSA. The ends were cut back, 0 bases at V and 0 bases at J, with 12 bases in the middle. DNA of the CDR3: TGTGCCAGCAGCTTAGCGGCGACAGGTCTCTCTGGAAACACCATATATTTT. It encodes CASSLAATGLSGNTIYF.

The chain links TRBV2 to TRBJ2-1; D gene ambiguous. With 3 bases removed from V and 4 bases from J, the gap between germline ends came to 7 bases. This CDR3 contains 13 residues. Germline loops: CDR1 SNHLY, CDR2 FYNNEI. CDR3 bases: TGTGCCAGCAGTGACAACAAATACAATGAGCAGTTCTTC. Protein product: CASSDNKYNEQFF. Variable domain in full (rest from reference TRBV2 and TRBJ2-1): EPEVTQTPSHQVTQMGQEVILRCVPISNHLYFYWYRQILGQKVEFLVSFYNNEISEKSEIFDDQFSVERPDGSNFTLKIRSTKLEDSAMYFCASSDNKYNEQFFGPGTRLTVL.

This chain connects TRBV6-1 to TRBJ2-2; 12 bases are shared with TRBD1. Germline-derived CDR1 and CDR2 are MNHNS and SASEGT. The V gene end was trimmed by 3 bases and the J gene end by 6 bases; junction bases not matched to a gene: 2. The CDR3 has 15 residues. CDR3 nucleotides: TGTGCCAGCAGTGAGGGGACAGGGGGCCCCGGGGAGCTGTTTTTT. Its protein product is CASSEGTGGPGELFF.

This rearrangement joins TRBV4-2 to TRBJ2-2, with D hard to call. This CDR3 contains 18 residues. Germline CDR1 and CDR2: LGHNA and YNFKEQ. Trimming removed 0 bases at V and 0 bases at J, with 14 bases between. CDR3 in amino acids: CASSQELIRNTNTGELFF. The CDR3 nucleotides are TGTGCCAGCAGCCAAGAGTTGATCAGGAATACGAACACCGGGGAGCTGTTTTTT.

V and J are TRBV11-2 and TRBJ1-2, with D perhaps matching TRBD1 (5 bases). V lost 2 bases, J lost 6 bases, and 13 bases lay in between. The CDR3 contains 14 residues. Germline CDR1 and CDR2: SGHAT and FQNNGV. CDR3 DNA sequence: TGTGCCAGCAGCTTACGGGTAGCAGGGAATGGCTACACCTTC. Translating gives CASSLRVAGNGYTF.

V and J are TRBV9 and TRBJ1-6, with D perhaps matching TRBD1 (6 bases). Trimming took 3 bases from V and 7 from J, leaving 14 bases between them. Germline lookup yields CDR1 SGDLS and CDR2 YYNGEE. There are 15 residues in the CDR3. The CDR3 DNA reads as TGTGCCAGCAGCGGTGAGGACAGTTTAAATTCACCCCTCCACTTT. Protein product: CASSGEDSLNSPLHF. Full variable domain (outside the CDR3, taken from reference TRBV9 and TRBJ1-6): DSGVTQTPKHLITATGQRVTLRCSPRSGDLSVYWYQQSLDQGLQFLIQYYNGEERAKGNILERFSAQQFPDLHSELNLSSLELGDSALYFCASSGEDSLNSPLHFGNGTRLTVT.

The chain is built from TRBV7-8 and TRBJ1-5, with D hard to call. Trimming stripped 5 bases from V and 0 bases from J, with 17 bases between. The CDR3 totals 17 residues. Germline values: CDR1 SGHVS, CDR2 FQNEAQ. CDR3 bases: TGTGCCAGCAGCATCCGTGGAGCCCAATATAGCAATCAGCCCCAGCATTTT. It codes for CASSIRGAQYSNQPQHF.

J is TRBJ2-3 and V is TRBV4-2; possible D gene TRBD1, 6 bases. Germline V gene sequence: CDR1 LGHNA, CDR2 YNFKEQ. Trimming removed 4 bases from V and 6 bases from J, with 23 bases in between. This CDR3 is built from 17 residues. CDR3 sequence reads: CASSPKARDTGSDTQYF. The CDR3 DNA reads TGTGCCAGCAGCCCAAAAGCCCGGGACACAGGGTCCGATACGCAGTATTTT.

The count of this clone is one. This rearrangement joins TRBV28 to TRBJ2-3, with 12 bases lining up with TRBD1. Germline lookup yields CDR1 MDHEN and CDR2 SYDVKM. The CDR3 totals 16 residues. The J segment lost 4 bases and the V segment lost 4 bases, leaving 6 bases of the junction unmatched. The CDR3 DNA follows: TGTGCCAGCAGTTCCTACCGGGACAGGGGGCCAGATACGCAGTATTTT. Amino acid sequence: CASSSYRDRGPDTQYF.

The chain carries TRBV5-1 and TRBJ2-1, with 7 bases aligning to TRBD2. CDR3 length equals 14 residues. CDR1 is SGHRS, CDR2 YFSETQ, per germline. Trimming at V came to 0 bases and at J to 7 bases, leaving 4 bases not matched to a gene. The DNA of the CDR3 is TGCGCCAGCAGCTTGGCACTAGCGAGGAATGAGCAGTTCTTC. Protein product: CASSLALARNEQFF.

The chain employs TRBV28 and TRBJ2-1, with 9 bases that match TRBD2. The CDR3 runs to 15 residues. J was trimmed by 6 bases and V by 5 bases; bases with no gene match: 8. Germline CDR1 is MDHEN and CDR2 is SYDVKM. The CDR3 spells CASSEAGGVGNEQFF. CDR3 DNA sequence: TGTGCCAGCAGTGAAGCGGGAGGAGTAGGCAATGAGCAGTTCTTC.

The CDR3 here is CASSQGRAAFF. The CDR3 DNA reads as TGCGCCAGCAGCCAAGGGAGGGCAGCTTTCTTT. V usage is TRBV4-3 and J usage is TRBJ1-1; D is ambiguous. The CDR3 consists of 11 residues. Between the trimmed V and J ends, which lost 1 base and 10 bases, there was a span of 7 bases. The V gene's germline CDR1 is LGHNA and CDR2 YSLEER.

Points on this clone: Compared with germline, one end of the junction differs, possibly owing to a read error. The V and J genes are TRBV7-7 and TRBJ2-4; D is possibly TRBD2 (6 bases). The CDR3 runs to 16 residues. Germline CDR1 and CDR2: SSHAT and FNYEAQ (reference sequence). CDR3 amino acids: CASSWRGILTKNIQYF. CDR3 coding DNA: TGTGCTAGCAGCTGGAGGGGTATCCTAACCAAAAACATTCAGTACTTC.

The chain uses TRBV5-4 and TRBJ2-5; TRBD2 matches at 10 bases. V lost 4 bases and J lost 7; bases outside the gene matches: 13. The CDR3 has 16 amino acids. Germline CDR1 and CDR2: SGHNT and YYREEE (reference sequence). The chain's CDR3 is CASSLSGGTLGSTQYF. CDR3 coding DNA: TGTGCCAGCAGCCTTAGCGGGGGGACTCTGGGGTCGACCCAGTACTTC.